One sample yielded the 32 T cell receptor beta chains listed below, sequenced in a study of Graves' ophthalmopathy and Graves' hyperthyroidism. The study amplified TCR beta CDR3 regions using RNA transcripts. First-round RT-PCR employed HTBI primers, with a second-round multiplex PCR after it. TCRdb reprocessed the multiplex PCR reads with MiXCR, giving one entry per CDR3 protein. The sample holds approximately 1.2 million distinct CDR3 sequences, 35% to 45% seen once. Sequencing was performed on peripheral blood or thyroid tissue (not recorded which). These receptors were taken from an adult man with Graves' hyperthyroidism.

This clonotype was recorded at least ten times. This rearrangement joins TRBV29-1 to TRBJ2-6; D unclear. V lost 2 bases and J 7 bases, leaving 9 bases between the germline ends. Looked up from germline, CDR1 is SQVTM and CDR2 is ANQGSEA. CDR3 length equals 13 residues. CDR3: CSVETGVANVLTF. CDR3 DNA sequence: TGCAGCGTTGAAACGGGCGTAGCCAACGTCCTGACTTTC.

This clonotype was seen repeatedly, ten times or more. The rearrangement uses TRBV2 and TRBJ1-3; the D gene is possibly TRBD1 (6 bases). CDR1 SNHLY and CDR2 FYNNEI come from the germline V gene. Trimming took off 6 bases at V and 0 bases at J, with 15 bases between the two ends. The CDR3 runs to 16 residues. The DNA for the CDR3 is TGTGCCAGCAGCGAGACCGGGACACTCTCTGGAAACACCATATATTTT. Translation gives CASSETGTLSGNTIYF.

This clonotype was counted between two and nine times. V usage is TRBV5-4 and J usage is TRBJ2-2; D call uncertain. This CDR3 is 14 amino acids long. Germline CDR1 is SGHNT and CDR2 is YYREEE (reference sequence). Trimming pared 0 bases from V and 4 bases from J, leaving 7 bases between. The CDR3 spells CASSLEVTTGELFF. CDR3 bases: TGTGCCAGCAGCTTGGAGGTGACCACCGGGGAGCTGTTTTTT.

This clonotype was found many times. The CDR3 spells CASSARPVQGETQYF. In DNA form, the CDR3 reads TGTGCCAGCAGCGCTAGACCCGTGCAGGGGGAGACCCAGTACTTC. The rearrangement joins TRBV7-8 to TRBJ2-5; D perhaps matches TRBD1 (6 bases). The V end was cut by 5 bases, the J end by 5 bases, with 18 bases between. CDR1 and CDR2 from the germline V gene are SGHVS and FQNEAQ. The CDR3 spans 15 residues. Drawing the rest from reference TRBV7-8 and TRBJ2-5, the complete variable domain is GAGVSQSPRYKVAKRGQDVALRCDPISGHVSLFWYQQALGQGPEFLTYFQNEAQLDKSGLPSDRFFAERPEGSVSTLKIQRTQQEDSAVYLCASSARPVQGETQYFGPGTRLLVL.

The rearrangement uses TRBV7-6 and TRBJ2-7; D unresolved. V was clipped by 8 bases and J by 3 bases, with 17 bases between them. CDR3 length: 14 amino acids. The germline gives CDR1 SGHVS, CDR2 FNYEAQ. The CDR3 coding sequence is TGTGCCAGCTCACCACCAAGTAAAAACTACGAGCAGTACTTC. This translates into CASSPPSKNYEQYF.

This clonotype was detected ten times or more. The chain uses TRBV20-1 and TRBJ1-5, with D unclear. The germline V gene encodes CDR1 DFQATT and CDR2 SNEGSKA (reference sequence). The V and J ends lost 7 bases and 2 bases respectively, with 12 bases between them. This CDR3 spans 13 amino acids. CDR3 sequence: CSVRTEGNQPQHF. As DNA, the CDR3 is TGCAGTGTCAGGACGGAAGGCAATCAGCCCCAGCATTTT.

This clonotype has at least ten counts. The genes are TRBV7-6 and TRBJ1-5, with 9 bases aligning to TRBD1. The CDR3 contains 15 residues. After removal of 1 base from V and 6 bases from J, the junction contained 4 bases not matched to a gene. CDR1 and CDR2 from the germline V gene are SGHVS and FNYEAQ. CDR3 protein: CASSLGTGGVQPQHF. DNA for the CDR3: TGTGCCAGCAGCTTAGGCACAGGGGGCGTTCAGCCCCAGCATTTT.

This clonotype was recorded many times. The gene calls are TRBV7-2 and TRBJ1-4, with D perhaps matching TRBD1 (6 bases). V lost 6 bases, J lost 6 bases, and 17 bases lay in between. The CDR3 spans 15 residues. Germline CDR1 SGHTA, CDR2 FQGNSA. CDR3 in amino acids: CASSQEGGGDEKLFF. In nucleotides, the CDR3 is TGTGCCAGCAGTCAAGAGGGGGGAGGGGATGAAAAACTGTTTTTT.

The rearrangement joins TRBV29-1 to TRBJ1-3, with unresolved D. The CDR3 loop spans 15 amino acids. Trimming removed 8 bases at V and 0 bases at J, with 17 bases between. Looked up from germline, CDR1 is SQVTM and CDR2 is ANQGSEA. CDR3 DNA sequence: TGCAGCTTAGAAGGAAGCGGACGCTCTGGAAACACCATATATTTT. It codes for CSLEGSGRSGNTIYF.

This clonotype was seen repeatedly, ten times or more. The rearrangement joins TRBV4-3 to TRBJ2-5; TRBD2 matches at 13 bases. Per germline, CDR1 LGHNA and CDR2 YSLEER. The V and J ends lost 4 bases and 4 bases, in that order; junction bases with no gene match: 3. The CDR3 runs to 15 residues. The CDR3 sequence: CASSPGLAGLETQYF. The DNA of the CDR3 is TGCGCCAGCAGCCCGGGACTAGCGGGGCTAGAGACCCAGTACTTC.

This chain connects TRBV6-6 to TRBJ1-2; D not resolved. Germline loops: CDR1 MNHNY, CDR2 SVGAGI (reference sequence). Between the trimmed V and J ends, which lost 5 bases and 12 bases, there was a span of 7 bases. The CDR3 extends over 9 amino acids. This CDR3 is CASSAGNTF. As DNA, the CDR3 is TGTGCCAGCAGTGCAGGAAACACCTTC.

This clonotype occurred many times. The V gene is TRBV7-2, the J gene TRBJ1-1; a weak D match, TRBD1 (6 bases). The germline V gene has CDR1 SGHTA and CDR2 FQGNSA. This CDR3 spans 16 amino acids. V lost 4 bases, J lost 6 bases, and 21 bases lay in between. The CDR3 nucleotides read TGTGCCAGCAGCTCGATTAGAACAGGTGAGGGGGCTGAAGCTTTCTTT. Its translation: CASSSIRTGEGAEAFF.

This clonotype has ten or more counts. DNA of the CDR3: TGTGCCAGCAGCTTATCGACAGGGGGCGACAATCAGCCCCAGCATTTT. Translating gives CASSLSTGGDNQPQHF. The chain links TRBV7-2 to TRBJ1-5; 10 bases fit TRBD1. The length of the CDR3 is 16 residues. From germline, CDR1 is SGHTA and CDR2 FQGNSA. The V segment lost 2 bases and the J segment 3 bases; nucleotides outside the gene matches: 4. Based on the CDR3 plus reference TRBV7-2 and TRBJ1-5, the full variable domain is GAGVSQSPSNKVTEKGKDVELRCDPISGHTALYWYRQSLGQGLEFLIYFQGNSAPDKSGLPSDRFSAERTGGSVSTLTIQRTQQEDSAVYLCASSLSTGGDNQPQHFGDGTRLSIL.

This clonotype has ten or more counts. CDR3 protein: CASSSGQGRNSPLHF. CDR3 nucleotide sequence: TGTGCCAGCAGCTCCGGACAGGGCCGGAATTCACCCCTCCACTTT. The chain has TRBV7-2 and TRBJ1-6, with 8 bases aligning to TRBD1. With V trimmed by 4 bases and J by 7 bases, 6 bases remained unmatched. Germline CDR1 and CDR2: SGHTA and FQGNSA. The CDR3 has 15 residues.

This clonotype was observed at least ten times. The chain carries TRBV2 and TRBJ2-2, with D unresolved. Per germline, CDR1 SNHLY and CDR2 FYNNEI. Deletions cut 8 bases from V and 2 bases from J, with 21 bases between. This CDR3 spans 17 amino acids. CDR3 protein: CASGISWVLSNTGELFF. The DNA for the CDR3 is TGTGCCAGCGGAATAAGCTGGGTGTTATCAAACACCGGGGAGCTGTTTTTT. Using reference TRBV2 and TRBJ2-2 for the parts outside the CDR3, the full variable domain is EPEVTQTPSHQVTQMGQEVILRCVPISNHLYFYWYRQILGQKVEFLVSFYNNEISEKSEIFDDQFSVERPDGSNFTLKIRSTKLEDSAMYFCASGISWVLSNTGELFFGEGSRLTVL.

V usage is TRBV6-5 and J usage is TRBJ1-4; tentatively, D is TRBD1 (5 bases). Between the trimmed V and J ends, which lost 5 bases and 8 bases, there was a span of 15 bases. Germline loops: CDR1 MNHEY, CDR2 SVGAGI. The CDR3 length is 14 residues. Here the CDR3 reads CASSDDSRFEKLFF. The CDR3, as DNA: TGTGCCAGCAGTGACGACAGTCGGTTCGAAAAACTGTTTTTT.

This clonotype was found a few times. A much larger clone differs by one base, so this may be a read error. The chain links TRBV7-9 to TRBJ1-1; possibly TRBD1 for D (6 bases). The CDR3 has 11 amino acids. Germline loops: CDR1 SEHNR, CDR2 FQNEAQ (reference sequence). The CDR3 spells CTSSPGGAAFF. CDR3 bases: TGTACCAGCAGCCCCGGGGGGGCAGCTTTCTTT.

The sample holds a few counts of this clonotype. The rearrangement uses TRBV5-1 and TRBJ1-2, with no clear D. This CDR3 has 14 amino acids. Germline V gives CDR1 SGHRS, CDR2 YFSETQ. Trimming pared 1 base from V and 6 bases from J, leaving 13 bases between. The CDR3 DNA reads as TGCGCCAGCAGCTTGAGTCACCAAGGAGATGGCTACACCTTC. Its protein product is CASSLSHQGDGYTF.

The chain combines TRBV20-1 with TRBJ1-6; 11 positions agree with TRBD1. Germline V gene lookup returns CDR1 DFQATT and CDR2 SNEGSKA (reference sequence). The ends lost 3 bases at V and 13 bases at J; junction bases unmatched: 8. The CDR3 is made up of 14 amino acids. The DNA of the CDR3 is TGCAGTGCTAGCGGACAGGGGGCTAGTCAGCCCCTCCACTTT. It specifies CSASGQGASQPLHF.

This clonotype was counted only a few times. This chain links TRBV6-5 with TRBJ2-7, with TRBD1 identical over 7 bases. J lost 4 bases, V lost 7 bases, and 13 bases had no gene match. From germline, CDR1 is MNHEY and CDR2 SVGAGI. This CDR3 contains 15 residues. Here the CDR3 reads CASTIRQGTSYEQYF. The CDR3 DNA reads TGTGCCAGCACCATTAGACAGGGAACGTCATACGAGCAGTACTTC.

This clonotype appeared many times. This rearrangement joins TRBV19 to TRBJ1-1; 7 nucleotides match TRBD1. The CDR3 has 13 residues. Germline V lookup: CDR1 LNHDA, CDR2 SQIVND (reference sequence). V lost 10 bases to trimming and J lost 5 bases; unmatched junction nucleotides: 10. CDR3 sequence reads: CAISGQAGTEAFF. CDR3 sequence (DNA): TGTGCCATTTCCGGACAGGCGGGAACTGAAGCTTTCTTT.

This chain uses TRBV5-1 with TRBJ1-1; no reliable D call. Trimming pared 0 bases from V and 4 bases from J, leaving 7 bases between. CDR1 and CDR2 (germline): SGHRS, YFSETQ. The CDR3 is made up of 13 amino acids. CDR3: CASSLEDLTEAFF. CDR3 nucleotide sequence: TGCGCCAGCAGCTTGGAAGATCTCACTGAAGCTTTCTTT.

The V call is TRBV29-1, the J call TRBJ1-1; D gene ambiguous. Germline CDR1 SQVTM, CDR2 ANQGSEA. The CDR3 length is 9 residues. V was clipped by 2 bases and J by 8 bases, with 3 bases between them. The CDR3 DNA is TGCAGCGTTGAAAGGGAAGCTTTCTTT. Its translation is CSVEREAFF.

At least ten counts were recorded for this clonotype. The CDR3 nucleotides are TGTGCCAGCAGCCCTCGGACTACGAAGGAGCAGTACTTC. It yields the protein CASSPRTTKEQYF. This chain links TRBV7-2 with TRBJ2-7, with D possibly matching TRBD2 (6 bases). This CDR3 is built from 13 residues. Germline V lookup: CDR1 SGHTA, CDR2 FQGNSA. Trimming cost V 5 bases and J 7 bases, with 15 bases left between them.

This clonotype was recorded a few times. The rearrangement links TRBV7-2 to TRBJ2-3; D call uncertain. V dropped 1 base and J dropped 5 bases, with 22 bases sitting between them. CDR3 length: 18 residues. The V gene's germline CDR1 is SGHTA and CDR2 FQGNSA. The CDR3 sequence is CASSLVRASYSAGDTQYF. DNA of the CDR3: TGTGCCAGCAGCTTAGTGCGCGCGTCCTACAGCGCAGGAGATACGCAGTATTTT.

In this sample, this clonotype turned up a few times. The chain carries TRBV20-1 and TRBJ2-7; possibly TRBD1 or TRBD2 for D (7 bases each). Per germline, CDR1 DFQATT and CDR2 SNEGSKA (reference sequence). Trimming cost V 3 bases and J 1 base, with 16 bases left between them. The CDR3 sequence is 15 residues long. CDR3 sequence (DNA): TGCAGTGCTAGTATCGTCCAGGGGGGGTCCTACGAGCAGTACTTC. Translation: CSASIVQGGSYEQYF.

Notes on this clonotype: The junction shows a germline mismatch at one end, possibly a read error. The CDR3 here is CASSFGQTVPNSPLHF. Written as DNA, the CDR3 is TGTGCCAGCAGTTTCGGACAGACGGTTCCAAATTCACCCCTCCACTTT. The rearrangement uses TRBV10-3 and TRBJ1-6; D is possibly TRBD1 (6 bases). The length of the CDR3 is 16 residues. Per germline, CDR1 ENHRY and CDR2 SYGVKD.

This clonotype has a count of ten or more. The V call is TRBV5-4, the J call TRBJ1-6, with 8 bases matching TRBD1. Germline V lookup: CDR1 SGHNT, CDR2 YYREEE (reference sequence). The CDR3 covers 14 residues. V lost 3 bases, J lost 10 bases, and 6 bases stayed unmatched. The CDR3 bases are TGTGCCAGCAGCTGGACAGGGCTAAACTCACCCCTCCACTTT. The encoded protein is CASSWTGLNSPLHF.

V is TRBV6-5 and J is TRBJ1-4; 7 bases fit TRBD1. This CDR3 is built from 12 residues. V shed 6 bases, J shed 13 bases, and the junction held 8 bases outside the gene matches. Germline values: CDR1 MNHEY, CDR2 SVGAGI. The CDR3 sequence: CASSPGGGGLFF. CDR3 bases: TGTGCCAGCAGCCCAGGGGGGGGAGGACTGTTTTTT.

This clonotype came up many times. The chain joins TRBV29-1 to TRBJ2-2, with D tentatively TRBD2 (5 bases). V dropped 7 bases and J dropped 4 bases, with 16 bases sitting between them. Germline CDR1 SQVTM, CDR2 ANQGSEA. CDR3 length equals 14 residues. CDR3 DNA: TGCAGCGGGAGGCAGGTCGATGGCACCGGGGAGCTGTTTTTT. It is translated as CSGRQVDGTGELFF.

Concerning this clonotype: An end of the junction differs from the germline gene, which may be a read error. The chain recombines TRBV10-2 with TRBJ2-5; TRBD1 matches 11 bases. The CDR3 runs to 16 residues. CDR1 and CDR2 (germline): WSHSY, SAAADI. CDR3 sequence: CASGDGTGGNQETQYF. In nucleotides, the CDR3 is TGTGCCAGCGGAGACGGGACAGGGGGAAACCAAGAGACCCAGTACTTC.

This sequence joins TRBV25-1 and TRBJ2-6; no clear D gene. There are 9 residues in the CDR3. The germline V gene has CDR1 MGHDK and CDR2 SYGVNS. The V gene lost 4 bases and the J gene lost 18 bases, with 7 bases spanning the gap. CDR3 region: CASSALPTF. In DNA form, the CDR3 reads TGTGCCAGCAGTGCCCTCCCGACTTTC.